This T cell receptor beta chain was recovered during a study of blood T cells in healthy people across ages. As for the study in general: Capture via template switching afforded approximately one barcoded beta molecule per two T cells.

This clonotype was seen a few times. Samples had at least 6.5 million PBMCs isolated from them. The second PCR ran about 6 to 12 cycles with a sample-barcoded 5' primer and J-beta primers. With 12 random nucleotides, a template-switch adaptor tagged each individual cDNA molecule. TCRdb processed the 5' RACE reads anew with MiXCR; each CDR3 protein has one entry. The sample consists of about 1 million distinct CDR3 sequences, under 55% of them appearing once. The sequence was collected from a woman aged 55-70 years in good health. The sequenced sample was blood.

CDR3 nucleotide sequence: TGTGCCAGCAGTTTAGAGGCGGGAGCGGAGCAGTTCTTC. Translation: CASSLEAGAEQFF. J is TRBJ2-1 and V is TRBV27; 7 positions match TRBD2. The V and J ends lost 2 bases and 10 bases, in that order; junction bases with no gene match: 5. CDR3 length equals 13 residues. The germline gives CDR1 MNHEY, CDR2 SMNVEV (reference sequence).